This TCR beta chain was sequenced during a study of T cells in Graves' hyperthyroidism and ophthalmopathy. The study's findings and limits: Onset of ophthalmopathy came a median approximately 6 months after the model predicted it. Blood also carried most thyroid clonotypes expanded above 0.001.

Trimming removed 5 bases from V and 2 bases from J, with 16 bases in between. This CDR3 is built from 16 residues. There are many counts of this clonotype. The antigen remains undetermined. Amplification of TCR beta CDR3 regions was performed using RNA transcripts as template. The HTBI primer set served for first-round RT-PCR of the TCR CDR3. TCRdb redid the calling of the multiplex PCR reads with MiXCR, one entry per CDR3 protein. Here the sample spans 400,000 to 550,000 distinct CDR3 sequences, roughly a quarter being singletons. Diagnosis relied on clinical symptoms, serum thyroxine and TRAb, thyroid ultrasound and orbital computed tomography.

This clonotype originated in a woman aged 25-40 years with Graves' ophthalmopathy. The sequencing input was blood. The rearrangement joins TRBV12-3 or TRBV12-4 to TRBJ1-5; a weak D match, TRBD1 (6 bases). In DNA, the CDR3 is TGTGCCAGCAGTCCCAGGGGATCTGGCGGCAATCAGCCCCAGCATTTT. Encoded protein: CASSPRGSGGNQPQHF.